What follows is one T cell receptor (beta chain) and its context. Antigen: not known. The data stem from a study of T-cell memory formation after mild COVID-19. At the level of the study: TCR clusters were largely donor specific. Findings and limits, study-wide: Cross-reactive memory seemingly joined, as some responding clones were found in pre-infection memory. Shrinking CD4+ clones were chiefly CM and EM; CD8+ ones were chiefly EMRA.

MiXCR was run by TCRdb on the 5' RACE reads, yielding one entry per CDR3 protein. This table has more than 250,000 distinct CDR3 sequences, 16% appearing once. Germline values: CDR1 MNHEY, CDR2 SVGEGT. This CDR3 is 14 amino acids long. Trimming at V came to 7 bases and at J to 6 bases, leaving 8 bases not matched to a gene. Sequences were obtained from PBMCs or a T cell subset sorted from them (not recorded which). J is TRBJ2-1 and V is TRBV6-2 or TRBV6-3; 8 nucleotides line up with TRBD1. This sequence originates from a man younger than 35 who had mild COVID-19 (a few samples of this study predate the infection). Cell type and time point are not known. The CDR3 region is CASTGQGFGNEQFF. The CDR3 DNA sequence: TGTGCCAGCACCGGACAGGGCTTCGGCAATGAGCAGTTCTTC.